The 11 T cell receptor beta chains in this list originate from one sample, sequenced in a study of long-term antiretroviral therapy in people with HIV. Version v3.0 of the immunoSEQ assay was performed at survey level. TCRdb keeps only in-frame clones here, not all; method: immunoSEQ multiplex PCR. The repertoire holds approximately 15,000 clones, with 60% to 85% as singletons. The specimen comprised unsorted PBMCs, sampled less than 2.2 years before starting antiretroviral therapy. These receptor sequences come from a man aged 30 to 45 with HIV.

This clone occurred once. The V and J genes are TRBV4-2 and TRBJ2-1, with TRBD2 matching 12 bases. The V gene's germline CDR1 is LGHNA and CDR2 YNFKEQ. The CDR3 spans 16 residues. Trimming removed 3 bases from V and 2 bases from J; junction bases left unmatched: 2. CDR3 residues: CASSQRTSGAYNEQFF. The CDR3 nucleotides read TGTGCCAGCAGCCAGAGGACTAGCGGGGCCTACAATGAGCAGTTCTTC.

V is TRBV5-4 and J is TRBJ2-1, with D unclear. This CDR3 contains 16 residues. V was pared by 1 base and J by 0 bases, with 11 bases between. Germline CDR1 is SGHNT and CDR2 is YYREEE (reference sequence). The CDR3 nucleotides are TGTGCCAGCAGCTTGACAGAATATGCCTCCTACAATGAGCAGTTCTTC. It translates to CASSLTEYASYNEQFF.

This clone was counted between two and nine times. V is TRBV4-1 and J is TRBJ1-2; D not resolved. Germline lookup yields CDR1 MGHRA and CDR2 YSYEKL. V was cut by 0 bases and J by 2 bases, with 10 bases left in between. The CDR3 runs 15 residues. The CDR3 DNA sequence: TGCGCCAGCAGCCAAGATATAGACATGAACTATGGCTACACCTTC. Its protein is CASSQDIDMNYGYTF.

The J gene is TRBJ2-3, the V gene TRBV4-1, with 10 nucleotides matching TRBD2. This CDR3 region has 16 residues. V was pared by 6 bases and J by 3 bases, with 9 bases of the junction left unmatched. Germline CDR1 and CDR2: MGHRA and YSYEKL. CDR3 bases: TGCGCCAGCAGTCTCCGAGCGGGGGGGCCGACAGATACGCAGTATTTT. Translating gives CASSLRAGGPTDTQYF.

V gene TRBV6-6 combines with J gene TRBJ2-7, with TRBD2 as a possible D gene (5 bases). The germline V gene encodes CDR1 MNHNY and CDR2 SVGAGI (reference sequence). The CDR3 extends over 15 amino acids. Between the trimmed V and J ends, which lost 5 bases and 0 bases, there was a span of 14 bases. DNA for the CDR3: TGTGCCAGCAGTGATGCAGGACTCCGCTCCTACGAGCAGTACTTC. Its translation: CASSDAGLRSYEQYF.

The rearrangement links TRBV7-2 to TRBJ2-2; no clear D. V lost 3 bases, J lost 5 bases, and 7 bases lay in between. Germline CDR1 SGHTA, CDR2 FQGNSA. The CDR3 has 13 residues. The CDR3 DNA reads TGTGCCAGCAGCTTCTTAAGAACCGGGGAGCTGTTTTTT. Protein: CASSFLRTGELFF.

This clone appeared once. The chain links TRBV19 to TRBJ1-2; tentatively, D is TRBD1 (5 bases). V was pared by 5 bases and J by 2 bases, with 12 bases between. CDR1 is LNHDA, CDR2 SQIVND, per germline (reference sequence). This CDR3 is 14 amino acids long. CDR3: CASSHGTGNYGYTF. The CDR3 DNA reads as TGTGCCAGTAGTCACGGGACGGGGAACTATGGCTACACCTTC.

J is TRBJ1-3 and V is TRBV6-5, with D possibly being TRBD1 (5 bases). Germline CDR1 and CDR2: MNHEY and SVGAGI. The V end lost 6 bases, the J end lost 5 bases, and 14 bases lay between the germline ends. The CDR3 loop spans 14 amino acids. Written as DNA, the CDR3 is TGTGCCAGCAGCTCTTCAGAGGGGAGAAACACCATATATTTT. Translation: CASSSSEGRNTIYF.

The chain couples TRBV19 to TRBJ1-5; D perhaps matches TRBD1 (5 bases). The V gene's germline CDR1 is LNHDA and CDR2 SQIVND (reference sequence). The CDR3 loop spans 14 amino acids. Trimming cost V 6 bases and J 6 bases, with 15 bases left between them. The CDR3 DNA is TGTGCCAGTAGCATTACTCAGGGTCCTCAGCCCCAGCATTTT. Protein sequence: CASSITQGPQPQHF.

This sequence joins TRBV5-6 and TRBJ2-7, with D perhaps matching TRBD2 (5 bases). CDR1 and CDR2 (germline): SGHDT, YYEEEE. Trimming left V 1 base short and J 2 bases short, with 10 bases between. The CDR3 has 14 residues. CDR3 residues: CASSLNTGTYEQYF. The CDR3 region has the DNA TGTGCCAGCAGCTTGAATACCGGGACCTACGAGCAGTACTTC.

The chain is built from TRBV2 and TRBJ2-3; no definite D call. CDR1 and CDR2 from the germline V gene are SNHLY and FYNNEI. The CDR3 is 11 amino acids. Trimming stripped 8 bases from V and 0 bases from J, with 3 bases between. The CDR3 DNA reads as TGTGCCAGCGTTAGCACAGATACGCAGTATTTT. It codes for CASVSTDTQYF.